Each of the 4 T cell receptor beta chains below was sequenced from the same sample in a study of neurological immune-mediated disorders. TCRdb fed the 5' RACE reads into MiXCR, producing one record per CDR3 protein. The sample contains about 70,000 distinct CDR3 sequences, 2.5% to 3.5% of which appear only once. The sample consisted of PBMCs. The source of these receptors is a woman aged 45-60 years with multiple sclerosis.

This clonotype showed up many times. The chain joins TRBV29-1 to TRBJ2-5; perhaps TRBD2 as D (6 bases). The CDR3 sequence is 13 residues long. Trimming pared 4 bases from V and 4 bases from J, leaving 13 bases between. Germline V CDR1 and CDR2: SQVTM, ANQGSEA. The CDR3 reads CSVVRRAGETQYF. The CDR3 DNA sequence: TGCAGCGTTGTGAGGAGGGCTGGAGAGACCCAGTACTTC.

This clonotype showed up many times. This chain connects TRBV9 to TRBJ1-3, with D perhaps TRBD1 (6 bases). The CDR3 totals 16 residues. Looked up from germline, CDR1 is SGDLS and CDR2 is YYNGEE. V lost 4 bases, J lost 0 bases, and 14 bases lay in between. The CDR3 region is CASSLSGTLSGNTIYF. The CDR3 DNA reads TGTGCCAGCAGCTTAAGCGGGACACTCTCTGGAAACACCATATATTTT. The full variable domain, its missing parts supplied by reference TRBV9 and TRBJ1-3, is DSGVTQTPKHLITATGQRVTLRCSPRSGDLSVYWYQQSLDQGLQFLIQYYNGEERAKGNILERFSAQQFPDLHSELNLSSLELGDSALYFCASSLSGTLSGNTIYFGEGSWLTVV.

This clonotype came up many times. The chain links TRBV29-1 to TRBJ1-2; D is unclear. Germline values: CDR1 SQVTM, CDR2 ANQGSEA. CDR3 length: 13 amino acids. V lost 4 bases, J lost 1 base, and 10 bases lay in between. The CDR3 DNA sequence: TGCAGCGTTGGAAGAGGGAGTAACTATGGCTACACCTTC. This codes for CSVGRGSNYGYTF.

This clonotype was counted ten times or more. The chain combines TRBV5-1 with TRBJ1-1; D is uncertain. The CDR3 spans 14 residues. From germline, CDR1 is SGHRS and CDR2 YFSETQ. V lost 5 bases to trimming and J lost 0 bases, with 11 bases between them. The CDR3 DNA reads TGCGCCAGCAGAAGCGCGGCACTGAACACTGAAGCTTTCTTT. Translating gives CASRSAALNTEAFF.